The source of this T cell receptor (beta chain) is a study of Ad26.COV2.S vaccination and SARS-CoV-2 variants. Noted treatment: roughly 18 received Ad26.COV2.S at low or high dose, single or two shots; about 5 received placebo; per-sample allocation not given. The samples date from day 63 after the first vaccine or placebo injection. Assay: immunoSEQ multiplex PCR; the TCRdb copy retains only in-frame clones and omits some. The sample shows 300,000 to 450,000 clones, 85% of them seen only once. Germline CDR1 SGHRS, CDR2 YFSETQ. Trimming removed 0 bases from V and 0 bases from J, with 13 bases in between. The CDR3 consists of 16 residues.

The receptor's source is a person between 18 and 60 years old who received the Ad26.COV2.S COVID-19 vaccine or a placebo. V usage is TRBV5-1 and J usage is TRBJ2-7; no clear D gene. Sequencing was performed on peripheral blood, taken in a trial of Ad26.COV2.S vaccine versus placebo. The CDR3 nucleotides read TGCGCCAGCAGCTTGGGTTTCGGCAGAAACTCCTACGAGCAGTACTTC. This sequence encodes CASSLGFGRNSYEQYF.